This T cell receptor (beta chain) was profiled in a study of blood T cell repertoires in COVID-19. Study-wide context: The United States, Italy and Spain provided the acute and convalescent COVID-19 samples. T cells, B-cell-depleted T cells, or PBMCs provided the cDNA or gDNA that served as material.

Per the authors' pipeline: It was from reference gene primer amplification that nucleated cell counts were estimated. Clones were sequenced by immunoSEQ multiplex PCR, and TCRdb holds only the in-frame ones, with some missing. Clone size and V and J calls were adopted from that table, with D and trimming inferred from the DNA. The sample has about 400,000 clones; around 89% are singletons. The J segment lost 2 bases and the V segment lost 5 bases, leaving 7 bases of the junction unmatched. Germline CDR1 reads SGHVS; CDR2 reads FQNEAQ. The CDR3 runs 16 residues. The specimen was peripheral blood. This sequence was found in a woman younger than 45 with acute or convalescent COVID-19. The chain combines TRBV7-8 with TRBJ2-5; TRBD2 agrees at 11 bases. The CDR3 is CASSSSGGAFQETQYF. The CDR3 DNA follows: TGTGCCAGCAGCAGTAGCGGGGGGGCTTTTCAAGAGACCCAGTACTTC. Drawing the rest from reference TRBV7-8 and TRBJ2-5, the complete variable domain is GAGVSQSPRYKVAKRGQDVALRCDPISGHVSLFWYQQALGQGPEFLTYFQNEAQLDKSGLPSDRFFAERPEGSVSTLKIQRTQQEDSAVYLCASSSSGGAFQETQYFGPGTRLLVL.